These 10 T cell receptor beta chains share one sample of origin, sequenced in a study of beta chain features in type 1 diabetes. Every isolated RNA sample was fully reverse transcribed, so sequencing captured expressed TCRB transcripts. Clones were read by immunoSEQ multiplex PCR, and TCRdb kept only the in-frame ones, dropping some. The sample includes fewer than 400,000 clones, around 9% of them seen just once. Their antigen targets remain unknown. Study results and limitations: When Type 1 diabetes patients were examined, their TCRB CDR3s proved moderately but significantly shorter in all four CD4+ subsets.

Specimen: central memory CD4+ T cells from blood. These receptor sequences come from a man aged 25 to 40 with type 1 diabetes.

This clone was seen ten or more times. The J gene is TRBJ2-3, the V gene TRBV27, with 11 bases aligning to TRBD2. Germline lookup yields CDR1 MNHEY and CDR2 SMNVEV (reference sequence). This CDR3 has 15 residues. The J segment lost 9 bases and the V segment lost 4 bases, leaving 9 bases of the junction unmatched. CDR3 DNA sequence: TGTGCCAGCAGTTCGTTGACTAGCGGGGTGACAACGCAGTATTTT. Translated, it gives CASSSLTSGVTTQYF.

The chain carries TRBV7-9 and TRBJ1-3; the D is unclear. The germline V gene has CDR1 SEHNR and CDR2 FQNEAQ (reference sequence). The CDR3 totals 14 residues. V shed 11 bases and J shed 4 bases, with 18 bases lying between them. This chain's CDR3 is CAANEGGSGNTIYF. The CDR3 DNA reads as TGTGCCGCCAACGAAGGAGGGTCGGGAAACACCATATATTTT.

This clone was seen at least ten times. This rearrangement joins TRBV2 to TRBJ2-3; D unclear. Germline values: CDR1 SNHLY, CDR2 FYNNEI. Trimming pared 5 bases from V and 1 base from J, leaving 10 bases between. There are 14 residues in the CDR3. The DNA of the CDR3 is TGTGCCAGCAGTTTCCGGGCCCGCACAGATACGCAGTATTTT. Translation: CASSFRARTDTQYF.

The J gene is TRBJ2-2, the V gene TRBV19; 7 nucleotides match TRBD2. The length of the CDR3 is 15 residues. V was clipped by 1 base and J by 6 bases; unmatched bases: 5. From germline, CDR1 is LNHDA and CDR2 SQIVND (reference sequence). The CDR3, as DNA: TGTGCCAGTAGTATAGTTAAGCGGGGTTCCGGGGAGCTGTTTTTT. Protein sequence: CASSIVKRGSGELFF.

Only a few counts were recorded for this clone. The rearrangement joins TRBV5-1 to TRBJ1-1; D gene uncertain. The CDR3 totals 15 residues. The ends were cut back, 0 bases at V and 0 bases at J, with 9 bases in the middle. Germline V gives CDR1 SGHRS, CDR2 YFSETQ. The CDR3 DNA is TGCGCCAGCAGCTTGGAGCCGGGATTGAACACTGAAGCTTTCTTT. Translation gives CASSLEPGLNTEAFF.

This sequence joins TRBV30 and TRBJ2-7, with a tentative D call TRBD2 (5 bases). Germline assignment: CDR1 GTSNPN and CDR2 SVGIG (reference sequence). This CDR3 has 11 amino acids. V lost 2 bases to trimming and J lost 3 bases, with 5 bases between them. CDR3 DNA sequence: TGTGCCTGGAGTCGGGGCTACGAGCAGTACTTC. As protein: CAWSRGYEQYF.

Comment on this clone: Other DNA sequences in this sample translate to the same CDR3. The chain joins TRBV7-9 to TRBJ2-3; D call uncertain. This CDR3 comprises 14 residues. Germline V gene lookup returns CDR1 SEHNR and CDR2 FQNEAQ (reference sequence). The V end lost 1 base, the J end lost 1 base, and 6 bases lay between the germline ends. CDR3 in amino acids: CASSLDGGTDTQYF. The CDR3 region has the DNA TGTGCCAGCAGCTTAGATGGGGGCACAGATACGCAGTATTTT.

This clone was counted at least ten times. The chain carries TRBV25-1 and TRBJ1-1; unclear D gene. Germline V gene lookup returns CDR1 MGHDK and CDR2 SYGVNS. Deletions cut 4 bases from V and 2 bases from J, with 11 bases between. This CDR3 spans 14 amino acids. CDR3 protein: CASSASTRNTEAFF. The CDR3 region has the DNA TGTGCCAGCAGTGCGTCAACCCGTAACACTGAAGCTTTCTTT.

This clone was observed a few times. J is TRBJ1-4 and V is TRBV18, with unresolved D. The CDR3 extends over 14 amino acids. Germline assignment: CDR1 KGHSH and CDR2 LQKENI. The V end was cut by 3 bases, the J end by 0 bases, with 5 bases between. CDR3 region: CASSPATTNEKLFF. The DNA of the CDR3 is TGTGCCAGCTCACCTGCAACAACTAATGAAAAACTGTTTTTT. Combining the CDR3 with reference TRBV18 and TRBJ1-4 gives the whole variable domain NAGVMQNPRHLVRRRGQEARLRCSPMKGHSHVYWYRQLPEEGLKFMVYLQKENIIDESGMPKERFSAEFPKEGPSILRIQQVVRGDSAAYFCASSPATTNEKLFFGSGTQLSVL.

The CDR3 here is CASSYQRGQETQYF. DNA for the CDR3: TGTGCCAGCAGTTACCAGCGGGGGCAAGAGACCCAGTACTTC. The chain has TRBV27 and TRBJ2-5; 8 bases align to TRBD2. CDR3 length: 14 amino acids. CDR1 MNHEY and CDR2 SMNVEV come from the germline V gene (reference sequence). Losses at the gene ends were 4 bases for V and 2 bases for J; bases not matched to a gene: 3.